These T cell receptor beta chains were read from a single sample in a study of cytomegalovirus exposure and HLA in healthy donors. The repertoire was sequenced with immunoSEQ multiplex PCR; TCRdb's copy has only in-frame clones and lacks some. The data show roughly 140,000 clones, with around 80% seen just once and 3.5% to 4.5% held by the top ten. The sample consisted of PBMCs. These receptors all come from a woman aged 40 to 55 in good health and CMV-seropositive. Each CDR3 is given with its conserved first and last residue. Each record gives: D gene, V gene, J gene, clone size, CDR3 DNA, CDR3 protein. D genes are given only for firm matches. Size values are once, few and many counts, or a class for expanded clones, and some rows have none.

-	TRBV27	TRBJ2-7	-	TGTGCCAGCAGTTTAGGCAGGGGCGAGCAGTACTTC	CASSLGRGEQYF
-	TRBV15	TRBJ2-7	-	TGTGCCACCAGCAGAGCCCCGTCCTACGAGCAGTACTTC	CATSRAPSYEQYF
TRBD2	TRBV15	TRBJ2-3	-	TGTGCCACCAGCAAGCGGGGACTAGCGGTGAGCACAGATACGCAGTATTTT	CATSKRGLAVSTDTQYF
TRBD1	TRBV5-8	TRBJ1-5	-	TGTGCCAGCAGCTTGTGGAACCCAGGGGGAAATCAGCCCCAGCATTTT	CASSLWNPGGNQPQHF
-	TRBV5-8	TRBJ2-3	-	TGTGCCAGCAGCGGCCGAGGAGATACGCAGTATTTT	CASSGRGDTQYF
-	TRBV5-1	TRBJ2-7	-	TGCGCCAGCAGCAATTCCGCCCCCTCCTACGAGCAGTACTTC	CASSNSAPSYEQYF
TRBD2	TRBV30	TRBJ2-7	once	TGTGCCTGGAGTAGGAATCTAGCGGGAGACGAGCAGTACTTC	CAWSRNLAGDEQYF
-	TRBV11-2	TRBJ2-3	-	TGTGCCAGCAGCCCGAAGTGGCGGGAAGGCACAGATACGCAGTATTTT	CASSPKWREGTDTQYF
-	TRBV14	TRBJ1-1	-	TGTGCCAGCAGCCAACCAGGGCGAGGCCAGAACACTGAAGCTTTCTTT	CASSQPGRGQNTEAFF
-	TRBV14	TRBJ2-1	-	TGTGCCAGCGGCCGACACGGCCGGAACCATGAGCAGTTCTTC	CASGRHGRNHEQFF
TRBD1	TRBV28	TRBJ2-7	-	TGTGCCAGCTCCACTCGAGACAGGGTTCACGAGCAGTACTTC	CASSTRDRVHEQYF
TRBD1	TRBV28	TRBJ1-1	-	TGTGCCACCTTGGGACAGATGAACACTGAAGCTTTCTTT	CATLGQMNTEAFF
-	TRBV7-2	TRBJ1-1	-	TGTGCCAGCAGCCCTGGGCGGGGGAACACTGAAGCTTTCTTT	CASSPGRGNTEAFF
-	TRBV5-1	TRBJ2-1	-	TGCGCCAGCAACCATCATCGGGTAAATGAGCAGTTCTTC	CASNHHRVNEQFF
-	TRBV6-1	TRBJ2-7	once	TGTGCCAGCAGTGGAGGGATTCGCTACGAGCAGTACTTC	CASSGGIRYEQYF
-	TRBV29-1	TRBJ1-1	-	TGCAGCGTTGTTAGTGATTCTGGGAACACTGAAGCTTTCTTT	CSVVSDSGNTEAFF
TRBD2	TRBV29-1	TRBJ2-3	-	TGCAGCGTTAGCCAAAGCGGGGGGTTTACAGATACGCAGTATTTT	CSVSQSGGFTDTQYF
-	TRBV28	TRBJ1-1	-	TGTGCCAGCAGTTTATATGGGGCCCTGAACACTGAAGCTTTCTTT	CASSLYGALNTEAFF
-	TRBV10-3	TRBJ2-5	-	TGTGCCGCAGGAGGGGTTAAAGGGACCCAGTACTTC	CAAGGVKGTQYF
-	TRBV5-6	TRBJ1-5	-	TGTGCCAGCAGCCGTGGGGCAGGGGATCAGCAGCCCCAGCATTTT	CASSRGAGDQQPQHF
TRBD2	TRBV11-2	TRBJ2-7	-	TGTGCCAGCAGCCTAGCGGGACAGTACGAGCAGTACTTC	CASSLAGQYEQYF
-	TRBV6-1	TRBJ2-7	-	TGTGCCAGCAGCAGGGACCAGCCGGAGGGCGAGCAGTACTTC	CASSRDQPEGEQYF
TRBD1	TRBV18	TRBJ2-2	-	TGTGCCAGCTCACCGGGACAGATAAACACCGGGGAGCTGTTTTTT	CASSPGQINTGELFF
TRBD1	TRBV6-6	TRBJ2-3	-	TGTGCCAGTAACAGGGGGCGAGGCACAGATACGCAGTATTTT	CASNRGRGTDTQYF
-	TRBV9	TRBJ2-5	once	TGTGCCAGCAGCGAGACAGCCAACTTAAGGGAGACCCAGTACTTC	CASSETANLRETQYF